This TCR beta chain originates from a study of blood T cell repertoires in COVID-19. Looking at the study overall: COVID-19 samples, acute and convalescent, were from the United States, Italy and Spain. PBMCs, B-cell-depleted T cells, or T cells provided the cDNA or gDNA that made up the material.

The V gene lost 5 bases and the J gene lost 3 bases, with 8 bases spanning the gap. CDR3 length: 12 residues. In germline, CDR1 is SGHAT, CDR2 FQNNGV. In the source study's methods: Estimates of nucleated cell counts were drawn from the amplification of reference gene primers. Repertoires were generated with immunoSEQ multiplex PCR, while TCRdb's copy carries only in-frame clones and drops some. V and J calls and clone size are as listed in that table; D and trimming were resolved from the DNA. The data hold tens of thousands of clones, with around 81% observed a single time. Sequencing used peripheral blood. The chain links TRBV11-2 to TRBJ2-7; D gene uncertain. This TCR was recovered from a human donor in a cohort sampled during active COVID-19. DNA for the CDR3: TGTGCCAGCAGCCCACTCGGCTACGAGCAGTACTTC. This gives the protein CASSPLGYEQYF.